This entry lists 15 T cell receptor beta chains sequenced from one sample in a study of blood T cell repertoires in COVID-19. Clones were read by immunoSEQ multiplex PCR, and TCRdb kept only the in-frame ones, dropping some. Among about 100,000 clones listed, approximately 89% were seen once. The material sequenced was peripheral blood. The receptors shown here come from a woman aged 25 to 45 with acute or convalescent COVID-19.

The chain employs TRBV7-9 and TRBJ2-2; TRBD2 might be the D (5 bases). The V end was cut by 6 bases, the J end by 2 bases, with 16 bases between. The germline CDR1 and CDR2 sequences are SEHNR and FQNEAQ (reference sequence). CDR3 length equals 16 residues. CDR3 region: CASRTPRGKNTGELFF. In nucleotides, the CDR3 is TGTGCCAGCAGAACCCCGAGAGGGAAAAACACCGGGGAGCTGTTTTTT.

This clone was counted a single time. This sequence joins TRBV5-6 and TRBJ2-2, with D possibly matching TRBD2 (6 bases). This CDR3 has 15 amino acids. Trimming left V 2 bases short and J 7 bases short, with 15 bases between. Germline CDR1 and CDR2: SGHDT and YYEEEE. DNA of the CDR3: TGTGCCAGCAGCTTCCGGACATGGGAGGTCGGGGAGCTGTTTTTT. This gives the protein CASSFRTWEVGELFF.

This CDR3 reads CASSWERSSYEQYF. The CDR3 DNA sequence: TGTGCCAGCAGCTGGGAGAGAAGCTCCTACGAGCAGTACTTC. The chain links TRBV11-3 to TRBJ2-7, with D possibly TRBD2 on 5 matching bases. The germline V and J ends were trimmed by 4 bases and 0 bases, with 10 bases remaining between them. Germline assignment: CDR1 SGHNT and CDR2 YENEEA. This CDR3 contains 14 residues.

As DNA, the CDR3 is TGTGCCAGTAGAAACACTTGGACTACCTCTGTTGCGGAGTTCTTC. Its protein is CASRNTWTTSVAEFF. The V gene is TRBV19, the J gene TRBJ2-1; D may be TRBD2 (6 bases). Germline loops: CDR1 LNHDA, CDR2 SQIVND (reference sequence). Trimming cost V 6 bases and J 14 bases, with 26 bases left between them. This CDR3 is 15 amino acids long.

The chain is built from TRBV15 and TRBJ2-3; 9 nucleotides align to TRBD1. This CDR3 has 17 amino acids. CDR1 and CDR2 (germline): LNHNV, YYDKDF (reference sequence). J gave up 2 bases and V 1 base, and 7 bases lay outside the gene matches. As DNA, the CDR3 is TGTGCCACCAGCAGAGGAGGAGACAGGGGGTACACAGATACGCAGTATTTT. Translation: CATSRGGDRGYTDTQYF.

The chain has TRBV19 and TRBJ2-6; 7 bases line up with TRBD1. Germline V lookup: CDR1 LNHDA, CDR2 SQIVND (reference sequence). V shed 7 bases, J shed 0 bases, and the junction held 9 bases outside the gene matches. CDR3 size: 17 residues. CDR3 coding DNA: TGTGCCAGTACCGACGGACAGGCGACCTCTGGGGCCAACGTCCTGACTTTC. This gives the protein CASTDGQATSGANVLTF.

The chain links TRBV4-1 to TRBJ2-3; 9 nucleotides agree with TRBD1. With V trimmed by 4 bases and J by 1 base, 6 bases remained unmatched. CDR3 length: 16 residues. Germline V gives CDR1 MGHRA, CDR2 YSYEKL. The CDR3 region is CASSPQGAIRTDTQYF. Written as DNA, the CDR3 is TGCGCCAGCAGCCCACAGGGGGCCATACGCACAGATACGCAGTATTTT.

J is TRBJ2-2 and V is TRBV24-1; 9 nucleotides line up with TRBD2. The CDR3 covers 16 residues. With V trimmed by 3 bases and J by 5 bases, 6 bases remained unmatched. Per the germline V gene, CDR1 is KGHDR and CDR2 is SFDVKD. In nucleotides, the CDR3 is TGTGCCACCAGTGATCAGCGACTAGCGGAAACCGGGGAGCTGTTTTTT. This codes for CATSDQRLAETGELFF.

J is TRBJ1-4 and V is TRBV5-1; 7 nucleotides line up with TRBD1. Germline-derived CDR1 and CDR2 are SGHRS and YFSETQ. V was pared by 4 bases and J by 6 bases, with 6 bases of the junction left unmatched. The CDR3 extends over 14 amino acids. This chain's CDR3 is CASSPGQSDEKLFF. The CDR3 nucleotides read TGCGCCAGCAGCCCGGGACAGAGCGATGAAAAACTGTTTTTT.

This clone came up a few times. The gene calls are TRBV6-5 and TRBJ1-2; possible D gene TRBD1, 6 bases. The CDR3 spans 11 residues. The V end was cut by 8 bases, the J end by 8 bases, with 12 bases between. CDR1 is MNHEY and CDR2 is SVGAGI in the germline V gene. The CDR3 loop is CASSRGFGYTF. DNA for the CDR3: TGTGCCAGCTCAAGGGGGTTCGGCTACACCTTC.

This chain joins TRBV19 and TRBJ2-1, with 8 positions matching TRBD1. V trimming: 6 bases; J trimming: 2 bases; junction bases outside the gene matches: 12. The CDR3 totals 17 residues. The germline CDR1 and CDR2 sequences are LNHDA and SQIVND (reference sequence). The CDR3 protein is CASSLVVVGQAYNEQFF. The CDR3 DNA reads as TGTGCCAGTAGCCTTGTGGTAGTGGGACAGGCCTACAATGAGCAGTTCTTC.

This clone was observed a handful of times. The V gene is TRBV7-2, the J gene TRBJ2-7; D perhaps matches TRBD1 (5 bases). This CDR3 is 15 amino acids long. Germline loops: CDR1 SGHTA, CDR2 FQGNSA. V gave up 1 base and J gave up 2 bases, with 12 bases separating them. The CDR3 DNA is TGTGCCAGCAGCTTAGAAAGGGGTTCCCCCTACGAGCAGTACTTC. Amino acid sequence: CASSLERGSPYEQYF.

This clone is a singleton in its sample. CDR3 DNA: TGTGCCAGCAGTGAAGCTGGGGGCCGATGGGCCGGACCAGATACGCAGTATTTT. This gives the protein CASSEAGGRWAGPDTQYF. V and J are TRBV2 and TRBJ2-3; perhaps TRBD1 as D (6 bases). Deletions cut 0 bases from V and 4 bases from J, with 20 bases between. This CDR3 comprises 18 residues. CDR1 SNHLY and CDR2 FYNNEI come from the germline V gene.

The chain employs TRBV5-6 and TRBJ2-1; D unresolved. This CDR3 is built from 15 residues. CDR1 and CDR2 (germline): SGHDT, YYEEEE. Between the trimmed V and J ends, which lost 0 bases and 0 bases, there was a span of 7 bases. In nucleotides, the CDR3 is TGTGCCAGCAGCTTGGGAGTTAGCTCCTACAATGAGCAGTTCTTC. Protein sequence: CASSLGVSSYNEQFF.

The CDR3 DNA is TGTGCCAGCAGTTTCCCCGGGATGGCTCATAATCAGCCCCAGCATTTT. Translating gives CASSFPGMAHNQPQHF. The V and J genes are TRBV28 and TRBJ1-5; D not certain. This CDR3 spans 16 amino acids. The germline gives CDR1 MDHEN, CDR2 SYDVKM. The V end was cut by 3 bases, the J end by 4 bases, with 16 bases between.